Presented here are 4 T cell receptor beta chains from one specimen sequenced in a study of technical replicates of blood from several donors. Method: immunoSEQ multiplex PCR; TCRdb's copy keeps in-frame clones and lacks some. The sample carries 65,000 to 70,000 clones, approximately 89% recorded once. The sequencing input was PBMCs. The receptor source for this set is a human donor in good health. Some clones in this sample may be carry-over from other donors' samples.

V is TRBV6-1 and J is TRBJ2-5; D may be TRBD2 (5 bases). Germline V gene data show CDR1 as MNHNS and CDR2 as SASEGT. The length of the CDR3 is 13 residues. Trimming left V 1 base short and J 8 bases short, with 11 bases between. This CDR3 reads CASSEERPATQYF. Here the CDR3 DNA reads TGTGCCAGCAGTGAAGAGCGGCCGGCCACCCAGTACTTC.

The V gene is TRBV6-1, the J gene TRBJ1-6; D remains unclear. This CDR3 contains 14 residues. Per the germline V gene, CDR1 is MNHNS and CDR2 is SASEGT. The V and J ends lost 5 bases and 0 bases respectively, with 5 bases between them. Here the CDR3 reads CASSPSSYNSPLHF. Written as DNA, the CDR3 is TGTGCCAGCAGTCCTAGCTCCTATAATTCACCCCTCCACTTT.

The table lists this clone with a few counts. The chain has TRBV5-6 and TRBJ2-5, with a possible D match to TRBD2 (5 bases). V lost 0 bases to trimming and J lost 2 bases, with 14 bases between them. Germline V gene lookup returns CDR1 SGHDT and CDR2 YYEEEE. The CDR3 runs 16 residues. CDR3 sequence reads: CASSLVWSTRQETQYF. The CDR3 bases are TGTGCCAGCAGCTTGGTGTGGTCCACTAGACAAGAGACCCAGTACTTC.

The chain couples TRBV5-1 to TRBJ2-1, with 11 bases that match TRBD2. V lost 4 bases and J lost 1; bases outside the gene matches: 19. Germline V gene data show CDR1 as SGHRS and CDR2 as YFSETQ. This CDR3 comprises 21 residues. CDR3 region: CASSLGDSGRATTTSYNEQFF. For the CDR3, the DNA is TGCGCCAGCAGCCTAGGTGATAGCGGGAGGGCCACGACCACTTCCTACAATGAGCAGTTCTTC.